What follows are 24 T cell receptor beta chains derived from one specimen sequenced in a study of T cells after yellow fever vaccination. TCRdb reanalysed the 5' RACE reads using MiXCR and keeps one entry per CDR3 protein. The sample shows around 550,000 distinct CDR3 sequences, about a fifth of them seen only once. Sequencing was performed on PBMCs, taken 15 days after the yellow fever booster vaccination. Receptor source: a young man who received the YFV17D yellow fever vaccine.

The chain joins TRBV5-5 to TRBJ2-7; D gene unclear. Deletions cut 4 bases from V and 0 bases from J, with 14 bases between. The length of the CDR3 is 15 residues. Germline V gives CDR1 SGHKS, CDR2 YYEKEE (reference sequence). The CDR3 DNA reads TGTGCCAGCAGCGCAGACGCCGCACCCTCCTACGAGCAGTACTTC. Residues: CASSADAAPSYEQYF.

The V and J genes are TRBV12-3 or TRBV12-4 and TRBJ2-1; 8 nucleotides match TRBD1. V dropped 4 bases and J dropped 6; count of bases not matched to a gene: 11. CDR3 length: 16 amino acids. The CDR3 region has the DNA TGTGCCAGCAGTTCACCCCGGGACAGGCGATTCAATGAGCAGTTCTTC. Protein sequence: CASSSPRDRRFNEQFF.

This clonotype was seen only a few times. The rearrangement uses TRBV10-3 and TRBJ2-1, with D maybe TRBD2 (6 bases). Deletions cut 3 bases from V and 13 bases from J, with 22 bases between. The CDR3 spans 15 residues. CDR1 is ENHRY and CDR2 is SYGVKD in the germline V gene. Here the CDR3 reads CAISDTDLRDFLQFF. The CDR3 DNA follows: TGTGCCATCAGTGACACGGACTTGCGGGATTTCTTACAGTTCTTC.

V is TRBV7-6 and J is TRBJ2-7; D not resolved. CDR3 length equals 15 residues. Germline loops: CDR1 SGHVS, CDR2 FNYEAQ. V lost 5 bases and J lost 6, with 20 bases in between. The CDR3 protein is CASSPDPLGRAEQYF. CDR3 bases: TGTGCCAGCAGCCCGGACCCCTTGGGTCGGGCCGAGCAGTACTTC.

The rearrangement joins TRBV18 to TRBJ2-1; TRBD2 agrees at 7 bases. The germline V gene has CDR1 KGHSH and CDR2 LQKENI. V dropped 2 bases and J dropped 14; count of bases not matched to a gene: 15. CDR3 size: 15 residues. CDR3: CASSPVGSAGDRKFF. The DNA of the CDR3 is TGTGCCAGCTCACCAGTCGGCTCCGCGGGGGACCGGAAGTTCTTC.

This clonotype appeared a few times. The rearrangement joins TRBV18 to TRBJ2-7, with 10 positions matching TRBD1. Germline V CDR1 and CDR2: KGHSH, LQKENI. The V segment lost 3 bases and the J segment 6 bases; nucleotides outside the gene matches: 2. The CDR3 consists of 13 residues. CDR3 in amino acids: CASSPRDRGEQYF. As DNA, the CDR3 is TGTGCCAGCTCACCCCGGGACAGGGGCGAGCAGTACTTC.

This clonotype was counted only a few times. This rearrangement joins TRBV29-1 to TRBJ2-3; perhaps TRBD1 as D (5 bases). The V end was cut by 3 bases, the J end by 6 bases, with 13 bases between. The V gene's germline CDR1 is SQVTM and CDR2 ANQGSEA. The CDR3 loop spans 13 amino acids. CDR3 nucleotide sequence: TGCAGCGTTGAGGCCCTAAGGGGCGATACGCAGTATTTT. The encoded protein is CSVEALRGDTQYF.

The V call is TRBV28, the J call TRBJ1-5; no reliable D call. The V gene's germline CDR1 is MDHEN and CDR2 SYDVKM. The germline V and J ends were trimmed by 5 bases and 5 bases, with 10 bases remaining between them. The CDR3 has 13 amino acids. The CDR3 sequence is CASSETRYQPQHF. The CDR3, as DNA: TGTGCCAGCAGTGAGACACGTTATCAGCCCCAGCATTTT.

The J gene is TRBJ1-1, the V gene TRBV4-3; TRBD1 matches at 10 bases. The CDR3 is made up of 14 amino acids. V lost 4 bases to trimming and J lost 4 bases; unmatched junction nucleotides: 3. Germline CDR1 and CDR2: LGHNA and YSLEER. The CDR3 nucleotides read TGCGCCAGCAGCCGGGACAGGGGAAGCACTGAAGCTTTCTTT. It encodes CASSRDRGSTEAFF.

The chain has TRBV7-2 and TRBJ2-2, with D perhaps TRBD2 (6 bases). Germline CDR1 reads SGHTA; CDR2 reads FQGNSA. The CDR3 runs 15 residues. Between the trimmed V and J ends, which lost 3 bases and 2 bases, there was a span of 10 bases. The CDR3 region has the DNA TGTGCCAGCAGCTTCGCTGCGGGAAACACCGGGGAGCTGTTTTTT. Its protein product is CASSFAAGNTGELFF.

About this clonotype itself: Relative to the germline gene, one junction end is altered; a read error may explain this. The chain combines TRBV20-1 with TRBJ2-3, with 9 bases identical to TRBD1. Germline V gene sequence: CDR1 DFQATT, CDR2 SNEGSKA (reference sequence). The CDR3 spans 15 residues. CDR3 DNA sequence: TGCTGTGCTATACAGGGGGCCGTTAATGCAGATACGCAGTATTTT. Protein: CCAIQGAVNADTQYF.

This clonotype has a single count. The chain joins TRBV24-1 to TRBJ2-7; D not certain. This CDR3 is built from 12 residues. Germline values: CDR1 KGHDR, CDR2 SFDVKD. V dropped 9 bases and J dropped 6 bases, with 14 bases sitting between them. The DNA for the CDR3 is TGTGCCACCTGGGGAAGGAGCGTCGAGCAGTACTTC. Protein product: CATWGRSVEQYF.

This chain connects TRBV7-8 to TRBJ2-1; TRBD2 matches at 12 bases. Germline V gene lookup returns CDR1 SGHVS and CDR2 FQNEAQ. V shed 5 bases and J 0 bases; nucleotides not matched to a gene: 5. The CDR3 sequence is 17 residues long. CDR3 in DNA: TGTGCCAGCAGCCTAGGACTAGCGGGAACCTCCTACAATGAGCAGTTCTTC. It codes for CASSLGLAGTSYNEQFF.

This clonotype was seen a handful of times. This chain joins TRBV9 and TRBJ2-1, with D unclear. The CDR3 extends over 15 amino acids. The V end was cut by 4 bases, the J end by 4 bases, with 15 bases between. The V gene's germline CDR1 is SGDLS and CDR2 YYNGEE. CDR3: CASSPLMVVYNEQFF. The CDR3 DNA follows: TGTGCCAGCAGCCCTCTTATGGTCGTGTACAATGAGCAGTTCTTC.

This clonotype was observed a few times. CDR3 in DNA: TGTGCCAGCAGTTACTCGGGGTCGTTTATGGATGAGCAGTTCTTC. This gives the protein CASSYSGSFMDEQFF. V gene TRBV6-5 combines with J gene TRBJ2-1; D is undetermined. Per the germline V gene, CDR1 is MNHEY and CDR2 is SVGAGI. With 0 bases removed from V and 8 bases from J, the gap between germline ends came to 14 bases. The CDR3 consists of 15 residues.

This chain links TRBV7-3 with TRBJ1-1, with a weak D call TRBD1 (6 bases). CDR1 is SGHTA and CDR2 is FQGTGA in the germline V gene. The ends were cut back, 5 bases at V and 1 base at J, with 14 bases in the middle. The CDR3 consists of 15 residues. CDR3 coding DNA: TGTGCCAGCAGCCGACTTGGGGGGCAGAACACTGAAGCTTTCTTT. Translation gives CASSRLGGQNTEAFF.

DNA for the CDR3: TGCAGCGTTGAAGTTGCTCCCCACGAGCAGTACTTC. Protein product: CSVEVAPHEQYF. The rearrangement uses TRBV29-1 and TRBJ2-7; D remains unclear. This CDR3 spans 12 amino acids. Germline V lookup: CDR1 SQVTM, CDR2 ANQGSEA. The ends were cut back, 1 base at V and 5 bases at J, with 9 bases in the middle.

This clonotype was picked up many times. CDR3 DNA sequence: TGTGCCAGCAGCTCCGGGACAGGGAGCTCCTACGAGCAGTACTTC. This codes for CASSSGTGSSYEQYF. The genes are TRBV7-8 and TRBJ2-7; 9 bases align to TRBD1. V was clipped by 4 bases and J by 0 bases; unmatched bases: 4. In germline, CDR1 is SGHVS, CDR2 FQNEAQ. The CDR3 consists of 15 residues.

This clonotype was found a few times. V gene TRBV27 combines with J gene TRBJ2-5, with D perhaps matching TRBD2 (5 bases). CDR3 length: 15 amino acids. Germline CDR1 and CDR2: MNHEY and SMNVEV (reference sequence). The V gene lost 3 bases and the J gene lost 4 bases, with 15 bases spanning the gap. The CDR3 loop reads CASSFRGNSGETQYF. The CDR3 DNA sequence: TGTGCCAGCAGTTTTAGAGGGAACTCCGGAGAGACCCAGTACTTC.

The rearrangement links TRBV14 to TRBJ2-1, with 7 bases aligning to TRBD2. The CDR3 spans 16 residues. The V and J ends lost 3 bases and 4 bases, in that order; junction bases with no gene match: 9. CDR1 is SGHDN, CDR2 FVKESK, per germline. CDR3 in amino acids: CASSQSLAEPYNEQFF. The CDR3 DNA sequence: TGTGCCAGCAGCCAGTCCCTAGCGGAGCCTTACAATGAGCAGTTCTTC.

Only a few counts were recorded for this clonotype. The genes are TRBV29-1 and TRBJ2-7; TRBD2 is a possible D gene (6 bases). Germline V CDR1 and CDR2: SQVTM, ANQGSEA. This CDR3 contains 11 residues. CDR3 DNA: TGCAGTGTCGGGACTGCCTACGAGCAGTACTTC. The encoded protein is CSVGTAYEQYF.

This clonotype was counted between two and nine times. The rearrangement links TRBV19 to TRBJ2-1; D is perhaps TRBD1 or TRBD2 (6 bases each). Germline CDR1 and CDR2: LNHDA and SQIVND (reference sequence). V shed 7 bases and J shed 8 bases, with 12 bases lying between them. The CDR3 length is 12 residues. The CDR3 bases are TGTGCCAGTAATAAGGGGGGCGATGAGCAGTTCTTC. Amino acid sequence: CASNKGGDEQFF.

The chain is built from TRBV7-2 and TRBJ2-7, with 9 bases lining up with TRBD2. CDR1 is SGHTA, CDR2 FQGNSA, per germline. The junction had 6 bases not matched to a gene; V was cut back by 3 bases and J by 3 bases. The CDR3 length is 15 residues. The CDR3 protein is CASSFAFSGSYEQYF. CDR3 DNA: TGTGCCAGCAGCTTCGCATTTAGCGGGAGCTACGAGCAGTACTTC. The whole variable domain, filled in from reference TRBV7-2 and TRBJ2-7, reads GAGVSQSPSNKVTEKGKDVELRCDPISGHTALYWYRQSLGQGLEFLIYFQGNSAPDKSGLPSDRFSAERTGGSVSTLTIQRTQQEDSAVYLCASSFAFSGSYEQYFGPGTRLTVT.

V and J are TRBV10-3 and TRBJ2-1; no definite D call. The CDR3 is 12 amino acids. Germline V CDR1 and CDR2: ENHRY, SYGVKD. V was clipped by 5 bases and J by 6 bases, with 8 bases between them. The CDR3 nucleotides read TGTGCCATCAGTATCAAACCCAATGAGCAGTTCTTC. Translating it yields CAISIKPNEQFF.